One sample yielded the 20 T cell receptor beta chains listed below, sequenced in a study of cytomegalovirus exposure and HLA in healthy donors. Sequenced by immunoSEQ multiplex PCR; TCRdb stores in-frame clones only, minus some. The table lists roughly 260,000 clones, around 91% of them singletons. The material sequenced was PBMCs. These receptors were obtained from a woman in her late teens or twenties in good health and CMV-seronegative.

The chain employs TRBV29-1 and TRBJ2-3, with 8 positions matching TRBD1. CDR1 is SQVTM and CDR2 is ANQGSEA in the germline V gene. Trimming cost V 7 bases and J 2 bases; bases outside gene matches: 2. The CDR3 contains 12 residues. The DNA of the CDR3 is TGCAGCGAGGACAGGGCCACAGATACGCAGTATTTT. The encoded protein is CSEDRATDTQYF.

The V call is TRBV29-1, the J call TRBJ1-2; 10 positions agree with TRBD1. The CDR3 runs 13 residues. From germline, CDR1 is SQVTM and CDR2 ANQGSEA. V lost 6 bases and J lost 5; bases outside the gene matches: 6. CDR3 bases: TGCAGCGTAGTCCGGGACAGGGGTTATGGCTACACCTTC. It codes for CSVVRDRGYGYTF.

The chain links TRBV19 to TRBJ2-1, with 7 bases that match TRBD1. The CDR3 spans 14 residues. V gave up 4 bases and J gave up 8 bases; unmatched junction bases: 8. Germline CDR1 and CDR2: LNHDA and SQIVND (reference sequence). CDR3 in DNA: TGTGCCAGTAGTACCCTAACAGGGGCCCATGAGCAGTTCTTC. Translated, it gives CASSTLTGAHEQFF.

The chain uses TRBV4-3 and TRBJ2-3; 9 positions agree with TRBD2. This CDR3 has 17 amino acids. The J segment lost 4 bases and the V segment lost 0 bases, leaving 8 bases of the junction unmatched. The germline V gene encodes CDR1 LGHNA and CDR2 YSLEER. In nucleotides, the CDR3 is TGCGCCAGCAGCCAAGATCCTAGCGGGGACCTCCCAGATACGCAGTATTTT. It encodes CASSQDPSGDLPDTQYF.

V gene TRBV6-5 combines with J gene TRBJ2-1, with 9 bases lining up with TRBD2. Germline V CDR1 and CDR2: MNHEY, SVGAGI. The CDR3 has 15 amino acids. V dropped 4 bases and J dropped 4; count of bases not matched to a gene: 5. The DNA for the CDR3 is TGTGCCAGCAGTTCGGGACTAGCTACTTACAATGAGCAGTTCTTC. Translated, it gives CASSSGLATYNEQFF.

CDR3 DNA sequence: TGTGCCAGCAGCTTAGTCTCCCGACTCGACGAAGCTTTCTTT. This gives the protein CASSLVSRLDEAFF. The rearrangement links TRBV7-8 to TRBJ1-1, with no clear D. Germline CDR1 SGHVS, CDR2 FQNEAQ. V was cut by 1 base and J by 8 bases, with 14 bases left in between. The CDR3 consists of 14 residues.

The chain combines TRBV7-9 with TRBJ1-2; TRBD1 might be the D (6 bases). Looked up from germline, CDR1 is SEHNR and CDR2 is FQNEAQ (reference sequence). Trimming cost V 1 base and J 4 bases, with 10 bases left between them. The CDR3 extends over 14 amino acids. CDR3 DNA sequence: TGTGCCAGCAGCTTAGGGGGACACTCCTATGGCTACACCTTC. It specifies CASSLGGHSYGYTF.

The chain recombines TRBV5-4 with TRBJ1-1; maybe TRBD1 (6 bases). Trimming shortened V by 0 bases and J by 1 base, and 10 bases separated the two germline ends. Germline CDR1 SGHNT, CDR2 YYREEE (reference sequence). CDR3 length: 15 amino acids. Here the CDR3 reads CASSLARGGNTEAFF. DNA of the CDR3: TGTGCCAGCAGCTTGGCTAGGGGGGGGAACACTGAAGCTTTCTTT.

This chain connects TRBV7-9 to TRBJ1-1; a possible D gene is TRBD1 (5 bases). The CDR3 has 14 residues. V lost 4 bases and J lost 6, with 15 bases in between. The germline CDR1 and CDR2 sequences are SEHNR and FQNEAQ (reference sequence). The DNA of the CDR3 is TGTGCCAGCAGCTGGGGGGGTTTGGGACCTGAAGCTTTCTTT. Encoded protein: CASSWGGLGPEAFF.

In its sample, this clone was seen once. The rearrangement uses TRBV29-1 and TRBJ2-3, with 8 bases identical to TRBD1. CDR3 length: 15 residues. The V gene end was trimmed by 7 bases and the J gene end by 5 bases; junction bases not matched to a gene: 14. Germline lookup yields CDR1 SQVTM and CDR2 ANQGSEA. CDR3 sequence (DNA): TGCAGCGCGGGCAAACCGGGACAGGCGGGAGATACGCAGTATTTT. Translating gives CSAGKPGQAGDTQYF.

This chain joins TRBV14 and TRBJ2-4; 8 bases map to TRBD1. The ends lost 3 bases at V and 3 bases at J; junction bases unmatched: 7. This CDR3 comprises 16 residues. The germline V gene encodes CDR1 SGHDN and CDR2 FVKESK. CDR3: CASSHPTGASKNIQYF. CDR3 sequence (DNA): TGTGCCAGCAGCCACCCGACAGGGGCCAGCAAAAACATTCAGTACTTC.

The CDR3 is CASSPDRLRSGNTIYF. Here the CDR3 DNA reads TGCGCCAGCAGCCCAGACAGGCTTCGCTCTGGAAACACCATATATTTT. The V call is TRBV4-3, the J call TRBJ1-3; D might be TRBD1 (6 bases). There are 16 residues in the CDR3. Germline V CDR1 and CDR2: LGHNA, YSLEER. The V end lost 4 bases, the J end lost 0 bases, and 13 bases lay between the germline ends.

The V gene is TRBV6-1, the J gene TRBJ1-5; TRBD1 matches at 9 bases. Germline loops: CDR1 MNHNS, CDR2 SASEGT. With 4 bases clipped from V and 0 bases from J, the junction kept 7 bases outside the gene matches. The CDR3 has 17 amino acids. CDR3 in DNA: TGTGCCAGCAGTGGGGACAGGGCCGGGGATAGCAATCAGCCCCAGCATTTT. This codes for CASSGDRAGDSNQPQHF.

The chain carries TRBV25-1 and TRBJ2-2, with TRBD1 matching 7 bases. Germline CDR1 is MGHDK and CDR2 is SYGVNS. CDR3 length: 16 amino acids. Losses at the gene ends were 4 bases for V and 6 bases for J; bases not matched to a gene: 11. The CDR3 region is CASSANRGELAGELFF. The CDR3 bases are TGTGCCAGCAGTGCAAACAGGGGAGAGTTAGCCGGGGAGCTGTTTTTT.

The gene calls are TRBV5-8 and TRBJ1-2; D perhaps matches TRBD1 (5 bases). The length of the CDR3 is 17 residues. V lost 0 bases and J 0 bases, leaving 15 bases between the germline ends. Germline assignment: CDR1 SGHTS and CDR2 YDEGEE. The CDR3 DNA sequence: TGTGCCAGCAGCTTGGCGGAGGGGACCCCTACTAACTATGGCTACACCTTC. Its translation: CASSLAEGTPTNYGYTF.

The rearrangement links TRBV5-4 to TRBJ2-7; possibly TRBD1 for D (5 bases). The CDR3 totals 14 residues. With 5 bases removed from V and 0 bases from J, the gap between germline ends came to 12 bases. Germline CDR1 reads SGHNT; CDR2 reads YYREEE (reference sequence). DNA for the CDR3: TGTGCCAGCAGAAACGCAGGGTTCTCCTACGAGCAGTACTTC. Translating it yields CASRNAGFSYEQYF. Using reference TRBV5-4 and TRBJ2-7 for the parts outside the CDR3, the full variable domain is ETGVTQSPTHLIKTRGQQVTLRCSSQSGHNTVSWYQQALGQGPQFIFQYYREEENGRGNFPPRFSGLQFPNYSSELNVNALELDDSALYLCASRNAGFSYEQYFGPGTRLTVT.

The chain couples TRBV27 to TRBJ2-3, with 8 bases that match TRBD1. With V trimmed by 6 bases and J by 4 bases, 9 bases remained unmatched. Germline CDR1 reads MNHEY; CDR2 reads SMNVEV (reference sequence). The CDR3 consists of 15 residues. The CDR3 protein is CASSPGGAFADTQYF. The CDR3 bases are TGTGCCAGCAGCCCAGGGGGCGCGTTCGCAGATACGCAGTATTTT.

The chain uses TRBV7-7 and TRBJ2-2; 9 bases map to TRBD1. The CDR3 is 15 amino acids. The germline gives CDR1 SSHAT, CDR2 FNYEAQ (reference sequence). The junction had 4 bases not matched to a gene; V was cut back by 5 bases and J by 3 bases. The CDR3 loop is CASSQRQGDTGELFF. CDR3 bases: TGTGCCAGCAGCCAACGACAGGGGGACACCGGGGAGCTGTTTTTT.

The chain recombines TRBV4-3 with TRBJ1-5; tentatively, D is TRBD1 (5 bases). The CDR3 runs 16 residues. Germline V CDR1 and CDR2: LGHNA, YSLEER. The V gene lost 0 bases and the J gene lost 4 bases, with 13 bases spanning the gap. The CDR3: CASSQEAGNPNQPQHF. In nucleotides, the CDR3 is TGCGCCAGCAGCCAAGAAGCAGGGAACCCTAATCAGCCCCAGCATTTT.

This sequence joins TRBV11-2 and TRBJ2-5, with 8 positions matching TRBD1. CDR3 length equals 15 residues. V was pared by 4 bases and J by 1 base, with 5 bases of the junction left unmatched. Germline CDR1 and CDR2: SGHAT and FQNNGV. CDR3 region: CASSSWGTGQETQYF. The CDR3 DNA reads TGTGCCAGCAGCTCATGGGGGACAGGCCAAGAGACCCAGTACTTC. The whole variable domain, filled in from reference TRBV11-2 and TRBJ2-5, reads EAGVAQSPRYKIIEKRQSVAFWCNPISGHATLYWYQQILGQGPKLLIQFQNNGVVDDSQLPKDRFSAERLKGVDSTLKIQPAKLEDSAVYLCASSSWGTGQETQYFGPGTRLLVL.